One TCR beta chain is described in this entry. The antigen this receptor binds is unknown. No much larger clone is present one base from it, and per-base qualities are unavailable. Library preparation employed multiplex PCR. TCRdb lists the instrument as Illumina HiSeq 2500. Following protocols modified from ARM-PCR, the researchers constructed TCRbeta libraries through three rounds of nested PCR with primers (Table S4). Before sequencing, PCR products in the 200-500 bp range were cut out of the gel and cleaned up using the QIAquick gel extraction kit. In the source study's methods: Trimmomatic was used to clean the reads, FLASH was used to merge the reads into complete CDR3 sequences, and MiTCR was used to assign the reads to V(D)J germline segments. Clonal diversity was computed as the inverse Simpson's index with VDJtools. A read counted as productive if the sequence was in-frame and lacked a premature stop codon. TCRdb itself trimmed the public reads at Q25 with fastp, ran MiXCR and retained productive beta chains. Rows merge per CDR3 protein into single entries with the most common DNA and genes. The authors' filters were not applied to this entry. This sample is represented by approximately 100,000 distinct CDR3 sequences; about 65% of them were singletons. 15% to 20% of the sample lies in the top ten.

The entry originates in a study of tumor and adjacent non-tumor tissue in lung cancer listed by TCRdb under 2018. Describing the broader study: By cancer type, the cohort comprised eleven to twelve adenocarcinoma patients, 2 squamous cell carcinoma patients and 1 small cell lung cancer patient. Ages among the 15 or so patients ranged from about 30 to 85 years, there were 10 men and 5 women, and disease was at TNM stage I to III. Sequencing produced 100 million to 150 million productive TCRbeta reads in total, an average of about 4.17 million reads per sample. TCRbeta CDR3 sequencing was performed on thirty paired specimens, with one tumor sample and one normal lung sample collected per patient. Bulk TCRbeta repertoires were compared between lung tumor tissue and matched distant non-tumor lung tissue obtained from fewer than 16 lung cancer patients. Results and caveats for the whole study, not just this receptor: Neither the sequencing platform nor unique molecular identifiers are named or mentioned anywhere in the methods. Only roughly 14 patients were included in the cohort, and the need for larger samples and more detailed clinical data was noted by the authors. The top 100 clones accounted for a significantly larger cumulative portion of the repertoire in normal lung than in tumor tissue. TCR diversity was significantly higher in younger patients, and higher tumor TCR diversity was associated with shorter overall and disease-free survival. Tumor tissue showed significantly greater TCR diversity (inverse Simpson) than normal lung tissue (431.37 vs 166.20, P = 0.0075, Mann-Whitney U test). Peripheral blood was not sequenced, so blood TCRbeta repertoires in these lung cancer patients were not examined.

RNA was extracted from bulk unsorted tissue and checked for quality with a NanoDrop ND-1000 and an Agilent 2100. Distant non-tumor tissue taken more than 3 cm from the tumor edge was used as the normal lung sample. Newly diagnosed lung cancer patients without prior chemotherapy who had been admitted for thoracic surgery in China between August and November 2014 were enrolled as donors. The study excluded patients who had received radiotherapy or chemotherapy before or who had another cancer at the same time. Pieces of surgical tissue measuring about 1-2 cm3 were kept in RNAlater solution and held at -80 degrees C until needed. The sequence derives from a man aged 60-69 years with non-small cell lung cancer. The sample taken for sequencing was distant non-tumor lung tissue.

The DNA is as follows: TGTGCCAGCAGCTCAAGTGAGGGTGGCTACACCTTC. This translates into CASSSSEGGYTF. Recombination joined TRBV7-9 with TRBJ1-2, with the D gene uncertain. The germline V gene (reference sequence) sets CDR1 to SEHNR and CDR2 to FQNEAQ. The CDR3 has 12 amino acids, counting the end cysteine and phenylalanine. Here the CDR3 DNA is all that survives: 36 bases in frame from base 1. Trimming costs V 4 bases and J 7 bases, and their ends lie 10 bases apart. Reference TRBV7-9 and TRBJ1-2 genes cover what lies past the CDR3, so the full variable domain is DTGVSQNPRHKITKRGQNVTFRCDPISEHNRLYWYRQTLGQGPEFLTYFQNEAQLEKSRLLSDRFSAERPKGSFSTLEIQRTEQGDSAMYLCASSSSEGGYTFGSGTRLTVV.